This T cell receptor (beta chain) originates from a study of identical twins. Points from the study as a whole: Sequences that were out-of-frame, alpha and twin-shared displayed an excess of low generation probability. Cord blood beta clonotypes present at high abundance carried fewer insertions; no such pattern appeared in memory repertoires. Findings came from cross-sectional statistics, without long-term follow-up of donors.

Template switching added a universal primer site, and cDNA bore unique molecular identifiers. TCRdb passed the 5' RACE reads through MiXCR, listing each CDR3 protein once. The table has 700,000 to 950,000 distinct CDR3 sequences, roughly 12% seen once. Many counts were recorded for this clonotype. Its cognate antigen is unknown. This same sample was also taken into another study, of yellow fever vaccine responses in identical twins.

The clonotype was recovered from a woman aged 18-30 years in good health. The source material was PBMCs.

The CDR3 loop reads CASSLNEGADTQYF. CDR3 sequence (DNA): TGTGCCAGCAGTTTAAACGAGGGCGCAGATACGCAGTATTTT. The chain has TRBV12-3 or TRBV12-4 and TRBJ2-3; D possibly corresponds to TRBD2 (5 bases). Trimming stripped 2 bases from V and 4 bases from J, with 10 bases between. The CDR3 has 14 amino acids.